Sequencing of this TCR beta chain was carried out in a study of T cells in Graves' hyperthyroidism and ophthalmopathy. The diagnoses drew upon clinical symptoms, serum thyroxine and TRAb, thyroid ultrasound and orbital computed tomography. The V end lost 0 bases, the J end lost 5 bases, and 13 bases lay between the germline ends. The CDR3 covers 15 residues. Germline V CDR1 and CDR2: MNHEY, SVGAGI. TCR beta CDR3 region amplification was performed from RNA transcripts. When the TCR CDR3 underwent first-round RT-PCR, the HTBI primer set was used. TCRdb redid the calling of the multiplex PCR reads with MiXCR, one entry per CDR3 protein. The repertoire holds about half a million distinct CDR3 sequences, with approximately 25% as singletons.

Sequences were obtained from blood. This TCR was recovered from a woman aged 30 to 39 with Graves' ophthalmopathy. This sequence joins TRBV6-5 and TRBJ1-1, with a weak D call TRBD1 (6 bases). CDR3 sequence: CASSYSPGARTEAFF. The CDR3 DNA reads TGTGCCAGCAGTTACTCACCGGGGGCGCGGACTGAAGCTTTCTTT.